Listed here are 19 T cell receptor beta chains from one sample, sequenced in a study of T-cell memory formation after mild COVID-19. TCRdb re-called the 5' RACE reads through MiXCR, storing one row per CDR3 protein. The sample consists of 580,000 or so distinct CDR3 sequences, approximately 15% of them appearing once. The sample comprised PBMCs or a T cell subset sorted from them (not recorded which). The receptors were sampled from an adult woman who had mild COVID-19 (a few samples of this study predate the infection). Cell type and time point are not known.

The V call is TRBV7-9, the J call TRBJ1-1; D is unresolved. Trimming left V 6 bases short and J 4 bases short, with 18 bases between. This CDR3 comprises 15 residues. Germline V lookup: CDR1 SEHNR, CDR2 FQNEAQ (reference sequence). CDR3 loop: CASRPRGPRGTEAFF. CDR3 nucleotides: TGTGCCAGCAGGCCGAGAGGTCCCCGGGGCACTGAAGCTTTCTTT.

The chain is built from TRBV29-1 and TRBJ1-2, with TRBD1 identical over 8 bases. This CDR3 has 15 amino acids. The germline gives CDR1 SQVTM, CDR2 ANQGSEA. The V gene end was trimmed by 1 base and the J gene end by 0 bases; junction bases not matched to a gene: 4. In DNA, the CDR3 is TGCAGCGTTGAAGGGACAGGGCAAGCTAACTATGGCTACACCTTC. This translates into CSVEGTGQANYGYTF.

The V call is TRBV18, the J call TRBJ2-1; D is perhaps TRBD1 or TRBD2 (6 bases each). The V and J ends lost 5 bases and 2 bases respectively, with 10 bases between them. CDR1 is KGHSH and CDR2 is LQKENI in the germline V gene. This CDR3 region has 14 residues. The CDR3 coding sequence is TGTGCCAGCTCAAAGGGGGGACCCTACAATGAGCAGTTCTTC. Translating it yields CASSKGGPYNEQFF.

The chain recombines TRBV20-1 with TRBJ2-1; tentative D call: TRBD2 (7 bases). V lost 3 bases, J lost 10 bases, and 19 bases lay in between. The germline V gene has CDR1 DFQATT and CDR2 SNEGSKA (reference sequence). The CDR3 extends over 14 amino acids. CDR3: CSASPGGLGWEQFF. CDR3 sequence (DNA): TGCAGTGCTAGCCCGGGGGGCCTAGGTTGGGAGCAGTTCTTC.

J is TRBJ2-1 and V is TRBV10-3; tentative D call: TRBD1 (6 bases). Germline CDR1 ENHRY, CDR2 SYGVKD. This CDR3 spans 15 amino acids. V was trimmed by 6 bases and J by 0 bases, leaving 12 bases between them. The DNA of the CDR3 is TGTGCCATCAGGAGGACAGAGAGCTCCTACAATGAGCAGTTCTTC. This encodes CAIRRTESSYNEQFF.

This clonotype was seen ten or more times. V and J are TRBV18 and TRBJ2-7; D gene uncertain. Germline CDR1 reads KGHSH; CDR2 reads LQKENI. This CDR3 comprises 14 residues. The germline V and J ends were trimmed by 2 bases and 2 bases, with 10 bases remaining between them. CDR3 amino acids: CASSPTATTYEQYF. The CDR3 nucleotides are TGTGCCAGCTCACCAACTGCAACTACCTACGAGCAGTACTTC.

The V gene is TRBV4-2, the J gene TRBJ2-1; D is unresolved. From germline, CDR1 is LGHNA and CDR2 YNFKEQ. With 0 bases removed from V and 10 bases from J, the gap between germline ends came to 4 bases. The CDR3 contains 11 residues. The CDR3, as DNA: TGTGCCAGCAGCCAAGACGACGAGCAGTTCTTC. It specifies CASSQDDEQFF.

The V gene is TRBV20-1, the J gene TRBJ1-2; D is perhaps TRBD1 (6 bases). The CDR3 runs to 14 residues. Trimming took off 1 base at V and 2 bases at J, with 11 bases between the two ends. CDR1 is DFQATT, CDR2 SNEGSKA, per germline (reference sequence). The CDR3 here is CSARVQGWNYGYTF. CDR3 bases: TGCAGTGCTAGAGTACAGGGATGGAACTATGGCTACACCTTC.

This clonotype was counted between two and nine times. J is TRBJ2-5 and V is TRBV7-6; D remains ambiguous. Per the germline V gene, CDR1 is SGHVS and CDR2 is FNYEAQ. The V end lost 5 bases, the J end lost 0 bases, and 4 bases lay between the germline ends. The CDR3 loop spans 12 amino acids. The CDR3 here is CASSPHQETQYF. In nucleotides, the CDR3 is TGTGCCAGCAGCCCCCACCAAGAGACCCAGTACTTC.

This clonotype was seen once. The rearrangement uses TRBV14 and TRBJ2-7; D not certain. Trimming stripped 0 bases from V and 5 bases from J, with 14 bases between. CDR1 is SGHDN and CDR2 is FVKESK in the germline V gene. The CDR3 has 15 amino acids. This chain's CDR3 is CASSQDPAPMHEQYF. The CDR3 DNA is TGTGCCAGCAGCCAAGACCCGGCGCCGATGCACGAGCAGTACTTC.

The rearrangement uses TRBV18 and TRBJ2-3; unclear D gene. Germline V lookup: CDR1 KGHSH, CDR2 LQKENI. Trimming left V 0 bases short and J 1 base short, with 8 bases between. CDR3 size: 15 residues. The CDR3 bases are TGTGCCAGCTCACCACCGAAGACTCGCACAGATACGCAGTATTTT. This sequence encodes CASSPPKTRTDTQYF.

This clonotype has a handful of counts. The rearrangement links TRBV7-9 to TRBJ2-4, with TRBD1 as a possible D gene (5 bases). The CDR3 consists of 13 residues. Germline loops: CDR1 SEHNR, CDR2 FQNEAQ (reference sequence). The ends were cut back, 3 bases at V and 7 bases at J, with 10 bases in the middle. CDR3 coding DNA: TGTGCCAGCAGCTTTAGACAGTTGAACATTCAGTACTTC. It codes for CASSFRQLNIQYF.

This clonotype has ten or more counts. The rearrangement uses TRBV7-3 and TRBJ2-1, with D possibly TRBD2 on 5 matching bases. Trimming pared 5 bases from V and 4 bases from J, leaving 15 bases between. The CDR3 loop spans 15 amino acids. In germline, CDR1 is SGHTA, CDR2 FQGTGA. The CDR3 region has the DNA TGTGCCAGCAGCCCTTACATGACTACTTACAATGAGCAGTTCTTC. Residues: CASSPYMTTYNEQFF. The full variable domain, with the rest looked up from reference TRBV7-3 and TRBJ2-1, is GAGVSQTPSNKVTEKGKYVELRCDPISGHTALYWYRQSLGQGPEFLIYFQGTGAADDSGLPNDRFFAVRPEGSVSTLKIQRTERGDSAVYLCASSPYMTTYNEQFFGPGTRLTVL.

This clonotype was counted between two and nine times. The genes are TRBV5-1 and TRBJ2-7, with 8 bases lining up with TRBD1. Trimming removed 0 bases from V and 6 bases from J; junction bases left unmatched: 17. In germline, CDR1 is SGHRS, CDR2 YFSETQ. The CDR3 is made up of 18 amino acids. The CDR3 protein is CASSLVAAGGRIALEQYF. The CDR3 nucleotides are TGCGCCAGCAGCTTGGTGGCGGCAGGGGGCCGAATAGCTCTCGAGCAGTACTTC. Combining the CDR3 with reference TRBV5-1 and TRBJ2-7 gives the whole variable domain KAGVTQTPRYLIKTRGQQVTLSCSPISGHRSVSWYQQTPGQGLQFLFEYFSETQRNKGNFPGRFSGRQFSNSRSEMNVSTLELGDSALYLCASSLVAAGGRIALEQYFGPGTRLTVT.

CDR3 amino acids: CASSARYGQEGQNTEAFF. The CDR3 coding sequence is TGTGCCAGCAGCGCCAGATACGGACAAGAGGGACAGAACACTGAAGCTTTCTTT. The V call is TRBV9, the J call TRBJ1-1, with D perhaps matching TRBD1 (6 bases). Trimming removed 3 bases at V and 1 base at J, with 22 bases between. The CDR3 is 18 amino acids. Germline assignment: CDR1 SGDLS and CDR2 YYNGEE.

The sample holds a few counts of this clonotype. The chain links TRBV5-1 to TRBJ1-1; D is possibly TRBD1 (6 bases). CDR1 and CDR2 from the germline V gene are SGHRS and YFSETQ. This CDR3 region has 14 residues. The V end was cut by 7 bases, the J end by 1 base, with 14 bases between. The CDR3 protein is CASETGGANTEAFF. DNA of the CDR3: TGCGCCAGCGAGACTGGGGGGGCGAACACTGAAGCTTTCTTT.

The gene calls are TRBV7-9 and TRBJ1-1, with D possibly matching TRBD1 (5 bases). The CDR3 spans 14 residues. CDR1 is SEHNR and CDR2 is FQNEAQ in the germline V gene (reference sequence). Trimming shortened V by 3 bases and J by 5 bases, and 13 bases separated the two germline ends. For the CDR3, the DNA is TGTGCCAGCAGCTTCGGACAAGCGGAGACTGAAGCTTTCTTT. The encoded protein is CASSFGQAETEAFF.

This clonotype was recorded a few times. The V call is TRBV20-1, the J call TRBJ2-1; TRBD2 is a possible D gene (6 bases). The germline V and J ends were trimmed by 2 bases and 2 bases, with 13 bases remaining between them. CDR3 length equals 15 residues. Germline assignment: CDR1 DFQATT and CDR2 SNEGSKA (reference sequence). Here the CDR3 DNA reads TGCAGTGCTAGATATTCAGCGGGCCCCTACAATGAGCAGTTCTTC. Its protein product is CSARYSAGPYNEQFF.

This clonotype turned up a few times. This chain joins TRBV25-1 and TRBJ2-5, with 12 bases that match TRBD2. CDR1 and CDR2 from the germline V gene are MGHDK and SYGVNS. With V trimmed by 1 base and J by 3 bases, 0 bases remained unmatched. This CDR3 comprises 15 residues. The CDR3 DNA is TGTGCCAGCAGTGAATCTAGCGGGAGGGAAGAGACCCAGTACTTC. Translated, it gives CASSESSGREETQYF. Together with reference TRBV25-1 and TRBJ2-5, the CDR3 gives the full variable domain: EADIYQTPRYLVIGTGKKITLECSQTMGHDKMYWYQQDPGMELHLIHYSYGVNSTEKGDLSSESTVSRIRTEHFPLTLESARPSHTSQYLCASSESSGREETQYFGPGTRLLVL.